This TCR beta chain was sequenced in a study of T cell repertoires in cytomegalovirus infection. The overall study: Shared public TCR beta signatures pointed to both CMV infection and a matching HLA type. Findings and caveats of the study: CMV-specific TCR beta clonotypes restricted by HLA-C were the ones dominating the ex vivo response.

TCRdb re-called the reads through MiXCR, storing one row per CDR3 protein. Among some 180,000 distinct CDR3 sequences, roughly 9% were seen once, and the ten largest hold 4.6%. This clonotype was counted between two and nine times. Its antigen is undetermined. The CDR3 has 13 amino acids. V lost 2 bases, J lost 5 bases, and 9 bases lay in between. Germline CDR1 is MGHRA and CDR2 is YSYEKL. The chain has TRBV4-1 and TRBJ2-5; D is ambiguous. The sequenced sample was PBMCs. This TCR came from a human donor in good health (CMV status not recorded). Some clones in this sample may be carry-over from other donors' samples. The CDR3 protein is CASSQILGETQYF. CDR3 nucleotide sequence: TGCGCCAGCAGCCAAATTCTCGGGGAGACCCAGTACTTC.